This T cell receptor (beta chain) came from a study of Ad26.COV2.S vaccination and SARS-CoV-2 variants. Study in general: Once, or twice with 56 days between doses, Ad26.COV2.S was given intramuscularly.

Profiling relied on immunoSEQ multiplex PCR, and the TCRdb table lists in-frame clones only, not all of them. The data show some 520,000 clones, with around 85% seen just once and roughly 13% held by the top ten. Indicated treatment: around 19 received Ad26.COV2.S at low or high dose, single or two shots; about 5 received placebo; per-sample allocation not given. The study sampled participants on day 63 after the first vaccine or placebo injection. This CDR3 has 15 amino acids. In germline, CDR1 is SGDLS, CDR2 YYNGEE. Trimming took 0 bases from V and 10 from J; bases not matched to a gene: 10. The receptor was derived from a person between 18 and 60 years old who received the Ad26.COV2.S COVID-19 vaccine or a placebo. Sequenced material: peripheral blood, taken in a trial of Ad26.COV2.S vaccine versus placebo. The chain is built from TRBV9 and TRBJ2-1; TRBD1 agrees at 7 bases. The CDR3 loop is CASSVAGTGVREQFF. The CDR3 DNA is TGTGCCAGCAGCGTAGCTGGCACAGGGGTACGGGAGCAGTTCTTC.